The present T cell receptor beta chain was sequenced within a study of response to subunit inactivated influenza vaccine. TCRdb re-derived calls from the RT-PCR reads in MiXCR, one entry per CDR3 protein. Among more than 550,000 distinct CDR3 sequences listed, about 12% were seen once. This clonotype has a handful of counts. Its antigen remains unknown. The CDR3 loop spans 18 amino acids. The germline CDR1 and CDR2 sequences are SGHDT and YYEEEE. Losses at the gene ends were 4 bases for V and 4 bases for J; bases not matched to a gene: 19. Overall study findings and caveats: Authors suggested each seasonal influenza vaccination recruits few new T cells.

This TCR was recovered from a man aged 50-60 years who received an inactivated influenza vaccine. Here the sequenced sample was PBMCs from blood, taken on the day of vaccination. V gene TRBV5-6 combines with J gene TRBJ1-1; 7 nucleotides align to TRBD1. CDR3 bases: TGTGCCAGCAGCATGACAGGGCCTAGGGACTTAGAGGTCACTGAAGCTTTCTTT. Encoded protein: CASSMTGPRDLEVTEAFF.